What follows describes a single T cell receptor (beta chain). The data stem from a study of blood T cell repertoires in COVID-19. Generated by immunoSEQ multiplex PCR, the TCRdb table keeps only in-frame clones and is missing some. The sample lists tens of thousands of clones, 75% to 85% seen once, with approximately 7% in the top ten. CDR1 and CDR2 from the germline V gene are SGHVS and FNYEAQ. V lost 1 base to trimming and J lost 3 bases; unmatched junction nucleotides: 5. The CDR3 spans 16 residues. Input material: peripheral blood. The receptor's source is a man aged 60-69 years with acute or convalescent COVID-19. The rearrangement uses TRBV7-6 and TRBJ2-5; 10 bases align to TRBD2. DNA for the CDR3: TGTGCCAGCAGCTTAGGGGCTAGCGGGGGTGAAGAGACCCAGTACTTC. Translation: CASSLGASGGEETQYF.